Below are 22 T cell receptor beta chains sequenced from a single sample in a study of T-cell memory formation after mild COVID-19. TCRdb independently ran MiXCR on the 5' RACE reads; one entry per CDR3 protein. Of about 190,000 distinct CDR3 sequences in the sample, roughly a tenth are singletons; the top ten hold around 3.3%. The specimen sequenced was PBMCs or a T cell subset sorted from them (not recorded which). These receptors all stem from a man between 18 and 29 years old who had mild COVID-19 (a few samples of this study predate the infection). Cell type and time point are not known.

The CDR3 nucleotides are TGTGCCATCACCTTCGGGGGACAGGGCGAGAGCGAGCAGTACTTC. Protein sequence: CAITFGGQGESEQYF. The V and J genes are TRBV10-3 and TRBJ2-7; 9 positions agree with TRBD1. Losses at the gene ends were 7 bases for V and 6 bases for J; bases not matched to a gene: 13. Germline V CDR1 and CDR2: ENHRY, SYGVKD. The length of the CDR3 is 15 residues.

There are many counts of this clonotype. The genes are TRBV5-5 and TRBJ2-5, with 7 bases matching TRBD1. CDR1 SGHKS and CDR2 YYEKEE come from the germline V gene (reference sequence). The V gene end was trimmed by 1 base and the J gene end by 2 bases; junction bases not matched to a gene: 2. The CDR3 is 14 residues long. The CDR3 region has the DNA TGTGCCAGCAGCTTGATGGGACAGCAAGAGACCCAGTACTTC. It is translated as CASSLMGQQETQYF.

The chain is built from TRBV6-5 and TRBJ1-2; no definite D call. CDR1 is MNHEY, CDR2 SVGAGI, per germline. The CDR3 loop spans 13 amino acids. V lost 6 bases and J 4 bases, leaving 12 bases between the germline ends. The CDR3 DNA is TGTGCCAGCAGCCCCGGGGTGTCCTATGGCTACACCTTC. Translating gives CASSPGVSYGYTF.

This clonotype appeared a few times. This chain joins TRBV11-2 and TRBJ1-2; maybe TRBD1 (6 bases). This CDR3 is built from 13 residues. CDR1 SGHAT and CDR2 FQNNGV come from the germline V gene. The V end lost 3 bases, the J end lost 8 bases, and 13 bases lay between the germline ends. In DNA form, the CDR3 reads TGTGCCAGCAGCTTTTCGGGGGCGGAGGGCTACACCTTC. Amino acids: CASSFSGAEGYTF.

This clonotype was counted a few times. The chain employs TRBV15 and TRBJ2-3; 10 positions agree with TRBD2. The CDR3 has 14 amino acids. CDR1 and CDR2 (germline): LNHNV, YYDKDF (reference sequence). V gave up 7 bases and J gave up 5 bases; unmatched junction bases: 6. The CDR3 DNA reads as TGTGCCACCACTCTAGCGGGGGTCGGAGATACGCAGTATTTT. The encoded protein is CATTLAGVGDTQYF.

This clonotype was detected only a few times. CDR3 in amino acids: CASSPTFDGVTQYF. CDR3 nucleotide sequence: TGTGCCAGCTCACCAACGTTTGACGGTGTGACCCAGTACTTC. V is TRBV18 and J is TRBJ2-5; D not certain. V gave up 2 bases and J gave up 7 bases, with 14 bases separating them. This CDR3 is 14 amino acids long. Germline V gives CDR1 KGHSH, CDR2 LQKENI.

Only a few counts were recorded for this clonotype. One end of the junction does not line up with germline, which may come from a read error. This chain joins TRBV3-1 and TRBJ2-3; maybe TRBD1 (7 bases). Germline lookup yields CDR1 LGHDT and CDR2 YNNKEL (reference sequence). The CDR3 extends over 15 amino acids. The CDR3 sequence: CASLFQGGASQIRHF. The CDR3 DNA sequence: TGTGCCAGCCTTTTCCAGGGGGGAGCTAGCCAAATCAGGCATTTT.

This clonotype has at least ten counts. The chain employs TRBV7-2 and TRBJ2-1; D is tentatively TRBD1 or TRBD2 (5 bases each). V was clipped by 3 bases and J by 7 bases, with 13 bases between them. This CDR3 has 14 amino acids. Germline-derived CDR1 and CDR2 are SGHTA and FQGNSA. CDR3 DNA sequence: TGTGCCAGCAGCTTGGGGGTTGGAAGAAATGAGCAGTTCTTC. It encodes CASSLGVGRNEQFF.

This chain uses TRBV20-1 with TRBJ1-6; D is uncertain. V was trimmed by 0 bases and J by 3 bases, leaving 15 bases between them. Germline V lookup: CDR1 DFQATT, CDR2 SNEGSKA (reference sequence). The CDR3 contains 17 residues. The CDR3 loop is CSARDVGPADYNSPLHF. In DNA, the CDR3 is TGCAGTGCTAGAGATGTTGGTCCGGCCGACTATAATTCACCCCTCCACTTT.

The V and J genes are TRBV7-8 and TRBJ2-7; no reliable D call. From germline, CDR1 is SGHVS and CDR2 FQNEAQ. V lost 4 bases, J lost 3 bases, and 13 bases lay in between. The CDR3 covers 14 residues. The CDR3 bases are TGTGCCAGCAGCTCAGGTACCAGTATCTACGAGCAGTACTTC. This codes for CASSSGTSIYEQYF.

This clonotype appeared a few times. The CDR3, as DNA: TGTGCCAGCAGTTCTTTCCTCACGGGGCATTTCAATGAGCAGTTCTTC. Amino acid sequence: CASSSFLTGHFNEQFF. The V call is TRBV7-8, the J call TRBJ2-1; D may correspond to TRBD1 or TRBD2 (5 bases each). This CDR3 is built from 16 residues. Between the trimmed V and J ends, which lost 6 bases and 6 bases, there was a span of 21 bases. Germline V gene sequence: CDR1 SGHVS, CDR2 FQNEAQ.

There are a few counts of this clonotype. V gene TRBV9 combines with J gene TRBJ2-1, with a weak D call TRBD2 (6 bases). With 0 bases removed from V and 9 bases from J, the gap between germline ends came to 10 bases. Germline-derived CDR1 and CDR2 are SGDLS and YYNGEE. The CDR3 consists of 13 residues. CDR3 sequence: CASSVAGTLEQFF. Written as DNA, the CDR3 is TGTGCCAGCAGCGTAGCCGGGACTCTTGAGCAGTTCTTC.

Details on this clonotype: This CDR3 is missing its conserved last phenylalanine or tryptophan, likely due to a read error. This chain uses TRBV7-3 with TRBJ2-5, with TRBD2 as a possible D gene (5 bases). CDR1 is SGHTA and CDR2 is FQGTGA in the germline V gene. V lost 5 bases to trimming and J lost 5 bases, with 15 bases between them. This CDR3 spans 14 amino acids. The CDR3 DNA reads TGTGCCAGCAGCCCCTCGCTAGCATCGGAGACCCAGTACTCC. Translated: CASSPSLASETQYS.

The sample holds a few counts of this clonotype. J is TRBJ1-6 and V is TRBV6-2 or TRBV6-3; no firm D call. Per the germline V gene, CDR1 is MNHEY and CDR2 is SVGEGT. The CDR3 spans 12 residues. The V and J ends lost 8 bases and 8 bases respectively, with 10 bases between them. The CDR3 spells CASSKRDSPLHF. DNA for the CDR3: TGTGCCAGCTCCAAGCGGGATTCACCCCTCCACTTT.

This clonotype appeared a few times. The V gene is TRBV20-1, the J gene TRBJ2-7; 7 bases match TRBD1. V shed 3 bases, J shed 2 bases, and the junction held 4 bases outside the gene matches. The CDR3 length is 13 residues. The germline V gene has CDR1 DFQATT and CDR2 SNEGSKA (reference sequence). CDR3 bases: TGCAGTGCTAGGGGACAGCTCGCCTACGAGCAGTACTTC. Residues: CSARGQLAYEQYF.

The genes are TRBV4-2 and TRBJ2-5; 7 nucleotides align to TRBD1. CDR3 size: 15 residues. In germline, CDR1 is LGHNA, CDR2 YNFKEQ. V dropped 0 bases and J dropped 5; count of bases not matched to a gene: 6. CDR3 DNA sequence: TGTGCCAGCAGCCAAGAAGGGACAGTAGGGGAGACCCAGTACTTC. This codes for CASSQEGTVGETQYF.

This clonotype occurred many times. V gene TRBV27 combines with J gene TRBJ2-2, with TRBD2 identical over 7 bases. CDR1 and CDR2 from the germline V gene are MNHEY and SMNVEV (reference sequence). The CDR3 consists of 15 residues. The ends lost 10 bases at V and 1 base at J; junction bases unmatched: 9. CDR3: CATGLWQLNTGELFF. CDR3 sequence (DNA): TGTGCCACGGGACTATGGCAGTTGAACACCGGGGAGCTGTTTTTT.

CDR3 bases: TGTGCCAGTAGTACGGACAGGGCTGGGAAAGAGACCCAGTACTTC. Amino acid sequence: CASSTDRAGKETQYF. The V and J genes are TRBV19 and TRBJ2-5; 8 bases map to TRBD1. With 4 bases clipped from V and 3 bases from J, the junction kept 7 bases outside the gene matches. The CDR3 contains 15 residues. In germline, CDR1 is LNHDA, CDR2 SQIVND (reference sequence).

The chain has TRBV15 and TRBJ2-5; a weak D match, TRBD2 (5 bases). Germline assignment: CDR1 LNHNV and CDR2 YYDKDF (reference sequence). The CDR3 is made up of 13 amino acids. V was cut by 1 base and J by 4 bases, with 7 bases left in between. The CDR3 DNA follows: TGTGCCACCAGCAGAGGAGGGTCAGAGACCCAGTACTTC. Translation: CATSRGGSETQYF.

In its sample, this clonotype was seen a few times. V gene TRBV12-3 or TRBV12-4 combines with J gene TRBJ1-6; D is possibly TRBD1 (5 bases). V was pared by 9 bases and J by 3 bases, with 18 bases between. The CDR3 sequence is 16 residues long. The CDR3 nucleotides are TGTGCCAGTAGTACTCAGCTGGGGGACTATAATTCACCCCTCCACTTT. This codes for CASSTQLGDYNSPLHF.

This clonotype has at least ten counts. V usage is TRBV7-9 and J usage is TRBJ2-5; TRBD1 matches at 11 bases. The CDR3 totals 13 residues. The trim removed 3 bases at V and 9 bases at J, leaving 3 bases unmatched. Per the germline V gene, CDR1 is SEHNR and CDR2 is FQNEAQ (reference sequence). The CDR3 sequence is CASSFGTGGAQYF. Written as DNA, the CDR3 is TGTGCCAGCAGCTTCGGGACAGGGGGAGCCCAGTACTTC.

There are a few counts of this clonotype. V is TRBV5-1 and J is TRBJ2-1; D remains unclear. CDR1 is SGHRS and CDR2 is YFSETQ in the germline V gene. The germline V and J ends were trimmed by 0 bases and 7 bases, with 14 bases remaining between them. CDR3 length: 15 residues. CDR3 sequence (DNA): TGCGCCAGCAGCTTGGTGGCCCCAATTAGGAATGAGCAGTTCTTC. Protein: CASSLVAPIRNEQFF.